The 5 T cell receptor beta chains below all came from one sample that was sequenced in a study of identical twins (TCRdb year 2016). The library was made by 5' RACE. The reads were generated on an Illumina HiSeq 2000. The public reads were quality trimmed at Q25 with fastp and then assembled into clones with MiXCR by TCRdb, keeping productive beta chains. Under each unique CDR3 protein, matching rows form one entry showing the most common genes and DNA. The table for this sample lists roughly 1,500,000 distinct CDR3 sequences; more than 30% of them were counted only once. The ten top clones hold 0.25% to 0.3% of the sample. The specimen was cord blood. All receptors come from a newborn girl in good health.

Written as DNA, the CDR3 is TGTGCCAGCAGTAGAACGGACCGTTACGAGCAGTACTTC. Translating it yields CASSRTDRYEQYF. V and J are TRBV12-3 or TRBV12-4 and TRBJ2-7; D not resolved. Trimming left V 5 bases short and J 4 bases short, with 12 bases between. The CDR3 has 13 residues.

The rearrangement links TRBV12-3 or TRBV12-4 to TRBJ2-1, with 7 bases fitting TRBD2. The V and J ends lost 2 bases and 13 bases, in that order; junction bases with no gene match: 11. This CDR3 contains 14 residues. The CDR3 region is CASSLTGGGETQFF. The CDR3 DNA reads TGTGCCAGCAGTTTAACGGGGGGTGGGGAGACCCAGTTCTTC.

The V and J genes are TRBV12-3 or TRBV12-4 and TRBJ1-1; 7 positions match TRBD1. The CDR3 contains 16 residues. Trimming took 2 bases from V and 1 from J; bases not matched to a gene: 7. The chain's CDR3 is CASSLRIQGSNTEAFF. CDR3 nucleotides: TGTGCCAGCAGTTTACGCATACAGGGGTCGAACACTGAAGCTTTCTTT.

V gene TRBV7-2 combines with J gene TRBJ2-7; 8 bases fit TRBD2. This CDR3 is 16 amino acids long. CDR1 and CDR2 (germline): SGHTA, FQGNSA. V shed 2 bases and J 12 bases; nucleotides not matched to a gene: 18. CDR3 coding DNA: TGTGCCAGCAGCTTACAGCCGGGACTAGGATACGGAGGGCCGTACTTC. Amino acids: CASSLQPGLGYGGPYF.

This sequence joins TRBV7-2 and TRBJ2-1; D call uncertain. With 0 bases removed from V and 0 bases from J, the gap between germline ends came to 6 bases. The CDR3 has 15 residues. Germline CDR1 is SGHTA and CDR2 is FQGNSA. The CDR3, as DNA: TGTGCCAGCAGCTTAGCGGTTATCTCCTACAATGAGCAGTTCTTC. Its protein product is CASSLAVISYNEQFF.